This T cell receptor (beta chain) was obtained from a study of breast tumors, draining lymph nodes, adjacent tissues listed by TCRdb under 2016. Concerning the study at large: Breast cancer patients provided tumor, adjacent nontumor tissue and axillary lymph nodes, and the study compared the TCR beta repertoires across these three sources. In human breast cancer, the study set out to evaluate how tumor, surrounding tissue and draining lymph node repertoires relate to one another and whether T cells may move between these sites.

Looking up the germline V gene (reference sequence) yields CDR1 DFQATT and CDR2 SNEGSKA. Including cysteine and phenylalanine, the CDR3 has 14 amino acids. Only the CDR3 DNA is retained, 42 bases long and in frame from the first base. At the junction V is shortened by 4 bases and J by 5 bases, with 17 bases in between. Lymph node samples came from the axillary draining lymph nodes of breast cancer patients. TCRdb lists the instrument as Illumina HiSeq 2000. Multiplex PCR amplification was used to generate the TCR beta chain libraries. High-throughput sequencing was used to analyze the amplified TCR beta chain products. The public reads were quality trimmed at Q25 with fastp and then assembled into clones with MiXCR by TCRdb, keeping productive beta chains. Duplicate CDR3 protein sequences are folded into a single record with the most common DNA and genes. The sample table contains about 300,000 distinct CDR3 sequences; only one count was recorded for more than 30% of them. The top ten clonotypes cover 1.1% of the sample.

Beyond this particular receptor, the publication reports: The data were considered consistent with most tumor T cells being derived from the lymph node and subsequently expanding within tumor tissue. The similarity between tumor and nontumor tissue repertoires was significantly greater in luminal-like breast cancer than in basal-like breast cancer. The conclusion that tumor T cells originate in lymph nodes was presented as consistent with a hypothesis rather than as directly demonstrated. Tumor T-cell repertoires showed less diversity than lymph node repertoires and more diversity than nontumor tissue repertoires, and tumor T-cell repertoires showed preferential V and J gene usage.

Points on this clonotype: No cognate antigen has been identified for it. The input lacks base qualities; no much larger clone sits a single base away.

Recombination joined TRBV20-1 with TRBJ2-5, and the D gene may be TRBD1, 5 bases matching. The origin of this receptor is a female donor with breast cancer. Some clones in this sample may be carry-over from other donors' samples. Specimen: axillary lymph node tissue. The CDR3 protein sequence reads: CSATKRTSRETQYF. The base sequence is TGCAGTGCTACCAAACGGACATCCCGGGAGACCCAGTACTTC.